The T cell receptor beta chain described here comes from a study of T-cell memory formation after mild COVID-19. For the study at large: TCR clustering was largely donor specific. Overall study findings and caveats: There was a balanced CD4/CD8 profile in clones contracting day 15 to 85, and later expanders leaned CD4+. Several responding clones turned up in pre-infection memory, indicating that cross-reactive memory may have taken part. Clones that contracted clustered mainly in CM and EM if CD4+ and in EMRA if CD8+.

Points on this clonotype: Its target is not known.

The CDR3 totals 14 residues. Germline CDR1 is DFQATT and CDR2 is SNEGSKA (reference sequence). With 1 base removed from V and 0 bases from J, the gap between germline ends came to 10 bases. Via MiXCR, TCRdb re-called the 5' RACE reads, giving one row per CDR3 protein. The sample lists hundreds of thousands of distinct CDR3 sequences; around 21% were seen once. This receptor was taken from an adult woman who had mild COVID-19 (a few samples of this study predate the infection). Cell type and time point are not known. The chain has TRBV20-1 and TRBJ2-7; possible D gene TRBD1, 5 bases. Input material: PBMCs or a T cell subset sorted from them (not recorded which). CDR3 coding DNA: TGCAGTGCTAGAGGGACACGGAGCTCCTACGAGCAGTACTTC. Its protein is CSARGTRSSYEQYF.